The T cell receptor (beta chain) described here comes from a study of tumor-infiltrating lymphocytes in primary liver carcinoma. Germline V gene lookup returns CDR1 SGHVS and CDR2 FQNEAQ. The CDR3 runs 11 residues. The roughly 18-34 mg bulk tissue piece was not sorted before simultaneous RNA and DNA extraction. Per tumor, sampling covered five separate regions. Turning to this clonotype: Its ends do not fully match the called genes, so a read error is possible.

The template, roughly 550 ng total RNA, yielded TCR beta cDNA made with a constant-region primer. For TCR beta, libraries were produced by three nested multiplex PCR rounds using slightly modified ARM-PCR. The two initial PCR rounds, approximately 10 cycles each, used TRBV1-TRBV30 forward and C-beta reverse primers. One entry per CDR3 protein, called by TCRdb with MiXCR from the multiplex PCR reads. The table lists 110,000 or so distinct CDR3 sequences, roughly four fifths of them singletons, with approximately 21% in the top ten. This rearrangement joins TRBV7-8 to TRBJ2-3; 7 bases line up with TRBD2. The sequenced sample consisted of liver tumor tissue from sampling region 3. Specified subset: tumor region T3, left-lateral pole. This receptor was identified in a man aged 35 to 55 with primary liver carcinoma and hepatitis B virus infection. In DNA, the CDR3 is TGTGTCAGCTGCGCGGGAGTTACGCAGTATTTT. Its translation: CVSCAGVTQYF.